Listed below are T cell receptor beta chains from one sample, sequenced in a study of T cells after yellow fever vaccination. A single record per CDR3 protein comes from TCRdb applying MiXCR to the 5' RACE reads. The sample lists around 550,000 distinct CDR3 sequences, roughly 21% seen once, with approximately 15% in the top ten. The material sequenced was PBMCs, taken 15 days after the yellow fever booster vaccination. These receptors all stem from a young man who received the YFV17D yellow fever vaccine. Each CDR3 is given with its conserved first and last residue. D genes are given only for firm matches. Size tells how often a clone was seen (once, few, many) or the class of an expanded clone, and some rows leave it out.

abundance | d_gene | j_gene | v_gene | CDR3aa | CDR3nt
NA | TRBD2 | TRBJ2-1 | TRBV7-6 | CASAPGLAINEQFF | TGTGCCAGCGCGCCGGGACTAGCGATAAATGAGCAGTTCTTC
NA | NA | TRBJ2-7 | TRBV20-1 | CSAKRQVNSYEQYF | TGCAGTGCTAAGAGACAGGTTAACTCCTACGAGCAGTACTTC
NA | TRBD1 | TRBJ2-1 | TRBV29-1 | CSVHRDRGFGEQFF | TGCAGCGTTCACAGGGACAGGGGATTTGGTGAGCAGTTCTTC
NA | NA | TRBJ2-5 | TRBV20-1 | CSARDLNSQETQYF | TGCAGTGCTAGAGATCTGAATTCCCAAGAGACCCAGTACTTC
NA | NA | TRBJ2-7 | TRBV21-1 | CASSIGLAGAYEQYF | TGTGCCAGCAGCATCGGACTAGCGGGAGCTTACGAGCAGTACTTC
few | TRBD2 | TRBJ2-5 | TRBV18 | CASSPAGGLLETQYF | TGTGCCAGCTCACCGGCGGGAGGACTGCTAGAGACCCAGTACTTC
few | NA | TRBJ2-3 | TRBV20-1 | CSARVPRLRTDTQYF | TGCAGTGCTAGAGTCCCGAGACTTCGCACAGATACGCAGTATTTT
NA | TRBD2 | TRBJ2-1 | TRBV6-2/TRBV6-3 | CASSRQAAGATNEQFF | TGTGCCAGCAGTCGCCAGGCAGCGGGAGCAACCAATGAGCAGTTCTTC
NA | TRBD1 | TRBJ1-2 | TRBV5-1 | CASSLGGQANYGYTF | TGCGCCAGCAGCTTGGGTGGACAGGCTAACTATGGCTACACCTTC
few | TRBD1 | TRBJ2-5 | TRBV7-9 | CASSLGTGGSAGETQYF | TGTGCCAGCAGCCTTGGGACAGGGGGCTCGGCGGGGGAGACCCAGTACTTC
few | NA | TRBJ2-3 | TRBV20-1 | CSALEAQKVDTQYF | TGCAGTGCTTTAGAGGCGCAAAAGGTGGATACGCAGTATTTT
few | TRBD1 | TRBJ2-7 | TRBV6-5 | CASSYGTGDGEQYF | TGTGCCAGCAGTTACGGGACAGGGGATGGCGAGCAGTACTTC
NA | NA | TRBJ2-3 | TRBV9 | CASSVGGRGTDTQYF | TGTGCCAGCAGCGTAGGGGGTCGGGGAACAGATACGCAGTATTTT
few | NA | TRBJ2-1 | TRBV12-3/TRBV12-4 | CASSQATRPWPFF | TGTGCCAGCAGTCAAGCGACTCGACCATGGCCGTTCTTC
NA | TRBD1 | TRBJ1-1 | TRBV14 | CASSPWDRGLGTEAFF | TGTGCCAGCAGTCCCTGGGACAGGGGGCTGGGCACTGAAGCTTTCTTT
once | NA | TRBJ2-7 | TRBV20-1 | CSATVRDISYEQYF | TGCAGTGCTACGGTCCGGGACATATCCTACGAGCAGTACTTC
NA | NA | TRBJ2-3 | TRBV3-1 | CASSQDLVTPEKDTQYF | TGTGCCAGCAGCCAAGATCTTGTGACTCCTGAGAAAGATACGCAGTATTTT
NA | NA | TRBJ2-6 | TRBV20-1 | CSARSNQANVLTF | TGCAGTGCTAGGTCCAATCAGGCCAACGTCCTGACTTTC
NA | NA | TRBJ2-7 | TRBV20-1 | CSARGSVGPYEQYF | TGCAGTGCTAGAGGTAGCGTTGGTCCCTACGAGCAGTACTTC
NA | TRBD2 | TRBJ2-1 | TRBV4-2 | CASSQDRRGVYNEQFF | TGTGCCAGCAGCCAAGATCGCCGGGGGGTTTACAATGAGCAGTTCTTC
few | TRBD2 | TRBJ2-7 | TRBV4-3 | CASSQEGLAGYEQYF | TGCGCCAGCAGCCAAGAGGGACTAGCGGGTTACGAGCAGTACTTC
NA | TRBD1 | TRBJ1-5 | TRBV20-1 | CSASRRQGSDQPQHF | TGCAGTGCTAGTCGGCGACAGGGTAGCGATCAGCCCCAGCATTTT
few | NA | TRBJ2-2 | TRBV7-2 | CASSLMVSRSGELFF | TGTGCCAGCAGCTTAATGGTCTCGCGATCCGGGGAGCTGTTTTTT
NA | TRBD2 | TRBJ2-1 | TRBV6-2/TRBV6-3 | CASSPIGGGRVEQFF | TGTGCCAGCAGTCCAATCGGGGGAGGGCGGGTTGAGCAGTTCTTC
NA | NA | TRBJ1-1 | TRBV6-5 | CASSYHVRGNTEAFF | TGTGCCAGCAGTTACCACGTGAGGGGGAACACTGAAGCTTTCTTT
NA | NA | TRBJ2-7 | TRBV2 | CASSDRTVEQYF | TGTGCCAGCAGTGACCGGACGGTCGAGCAGTACTTC
many | NA | TRBJ1-2 | TRBV10-3 | CAIRGGDSNYGYTF | TGTGCCATCAGGGGGGGAGACTCTAACTATGGCTACACCTTC
few | NA | TRBJ2-1 | TRBV6-5 | CASSYSNIPAHGNEQFF | TGTGCCAGCAGTTACTCGAATATACCGGCGCATGGCAATGAGCAGTTCTTC
NA | NA | TRBJ1-4 | TRBV5-4 | CASSPGRAVGEKLFF | TGTGCCAGCAGCCCCGGAAGGGCAGTAGGGGAAAAACTGTTTTTT
many | NA | TRBJ1-1 | TRBV18 | CASSPAGADTEAFF | TGTGCCAGCTCACCGGCCGGGGCGGACACTGAAGCTTTCTTT